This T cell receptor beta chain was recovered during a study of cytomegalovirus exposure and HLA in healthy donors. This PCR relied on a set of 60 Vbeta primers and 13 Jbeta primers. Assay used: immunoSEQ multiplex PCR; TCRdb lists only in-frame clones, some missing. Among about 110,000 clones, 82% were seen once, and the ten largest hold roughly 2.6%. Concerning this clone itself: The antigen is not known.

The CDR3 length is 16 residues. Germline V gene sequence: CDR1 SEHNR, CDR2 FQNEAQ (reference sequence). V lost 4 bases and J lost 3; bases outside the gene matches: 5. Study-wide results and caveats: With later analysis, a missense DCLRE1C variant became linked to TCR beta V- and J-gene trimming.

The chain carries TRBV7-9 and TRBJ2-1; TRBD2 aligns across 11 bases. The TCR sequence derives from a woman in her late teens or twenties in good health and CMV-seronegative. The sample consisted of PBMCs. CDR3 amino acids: CASSSRTSGYYNEQFF. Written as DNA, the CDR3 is TGTGCCAGCAGCTCCCGGACTAGCGGGTACTACAATGAGCAGTTCTTC. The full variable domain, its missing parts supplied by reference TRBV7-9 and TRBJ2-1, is DTGVSQNPRHKITKRGQNVTFRCDPISEHNRLYWYRQTLGQGPEFLTYFQNEAQLEKSRLLSDRFSAERPKGSFSTLEIQRTEQGDSAMYLCASSSRTSGYYNEQFFGPGTRLTVL.